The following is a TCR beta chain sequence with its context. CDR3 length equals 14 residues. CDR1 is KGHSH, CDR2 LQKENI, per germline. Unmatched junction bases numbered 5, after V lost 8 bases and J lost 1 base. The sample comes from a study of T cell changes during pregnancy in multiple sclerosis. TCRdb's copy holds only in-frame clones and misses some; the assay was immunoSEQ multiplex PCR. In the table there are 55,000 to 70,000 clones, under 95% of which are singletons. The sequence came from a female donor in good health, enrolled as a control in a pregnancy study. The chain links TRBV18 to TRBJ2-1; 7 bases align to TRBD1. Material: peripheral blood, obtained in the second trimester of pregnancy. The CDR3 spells CASGRDRSYNEQFF. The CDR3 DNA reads TGTGCCAGCGGCCGGGACAGATCCTACAATGAGCAGTTCTTC. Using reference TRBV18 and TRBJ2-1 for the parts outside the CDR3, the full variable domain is NAGVMQNPRHLVRRRGQEARLRCSPMKGHSHVYWYRQLPEEGLKFMVYLQKENIIDESGMPKERFSAEFPKEGPSILRIQQVVRGDSAAYFCASGRDRSYNEQFFGPGTRLTVL.